The 18 T cell receptor beta chains below were found in one sample sequenced in a study of blood T cell repertoires in COVID-19. Clones were read by immunoSEQ multiplex PCR, and TCRdb kept only the in-frame ones, dropping some. The sample holds about 320,000 clones, about nine tenths seen once. Sequences were obtained from peripheral blood. These receptors all stem from a woman aged 25 to 39 with COVID-19, enrolled during active disease.

The chain links TRBV28 to TRBJ2-2; D perhaps matches TRBD1 (6 bases). With 5 bases removed from V and 4 bases from J, the gap between germline ends came to 14 bases. Germline values: CDR1 MDHEN, CDR2 SYDVKM. This CDR3 spans 15 amino acids. Written as DNA, the CDR3 is TGTGCCAGCAGTGCATTACAGGGCAGCACCGGGGAGCTGTTTTTT. Residues: CASSALQGSTGELFF.

The chain uses TRBV28 and TRBJ1-3; 8 bases fit TRBD1. There are 16 residues in the CDR3. Germline CDR1 is MDHEN and CDR2 is SYDVKM. With V trimmed by 6 bases and J by 2 bases, 9 bases remained unmatched. CDR3 sequence reads: CASRDRGWRPGNTIYF. CDR3 DNA sequence: TGTGCCAGCAGAGACAGGGGCTGGAGGCCTGGAAACACCATATATTTT.

The gene calls are TRBV5-1 and TRBJ2-3; D gene ambiguous. Germline V CDR1 and CDR2: SGHRS, YFSETQ. V lost 1 base and J 1 base, leaving 10 bases between the germline ends. The length of the CDR3 is 15 residues. The CDR3 is CASSLNSPGTDTQYF. CDR3 sequence (DNA): TGCGCCAGCAGCTTGAACTCGCCTGGCACAGATACGCAGTATTTT.

The chain links TRBV9 to TRBJ2-7, with 10 bases identical to TRBD1. This CDR3 spans 17 amino acids. V shed 3 bases, J shed 4 bases, and the junction held 13 bases outside the gene matches. Germline V lookup: CDR1 SGDLS, CDR2 YYNGEE. This CDR3 is CASSAEGAGTGEYEQYF. The CDR3 nucleotides read TGTGCCAGCAGCGCGGAGGGGGCCGGGACAGGGGAGTACGAGCAGTACTTC.

The rearrangement joins TRBV4-1 to TRBJ2-5; 10 bases line up with TRBD2. The CDR3 is 17 residues long. CDR1 and CDR2 from the germline V gene are MGHRA and YSYEKL. J was trimmed by 3 bases and V by 0 bases; bases with no gene match: 7. The CDR3 nucleotides read TGCGCCAGCAGCCAAGATAGAAGCGGGGGGGTGAAAGAGACCCAGTACTTC. Its protein product is CASSQDRSGGVKETQYF.

The V gene is TRBV11-2, the J gene TRBJ2-1; tentatively, D is TRBD2 (5 bases). V was clipped by 2 bases and J by 4 bases, with 12 bases between them. Germline V gives CDR1 SGHAT, CDR2 FQNNGV. CDR3 size: 15 residues. CDR3 bases: TGTGCCAGCAGCTTAACGGACTCTTTATACAATGAGCAGTTCTTC. Translated, it gives CASSLTDSLYNEQFF. The full variable domain, its missing parts supplied by reference TRBV11-2 and TRBJ2-1, is EAGVAQSPRYKIIEKRQSVAFWCNPISGHATLYWYQQILGQGPKLLIQFQNNGVVDDSQLPKDRFSAERLKGVDSTLKIQPAKLEDSAVYLCASSLTDSLYNEQFFGPGTRLTVL.

The chain is built from TRBV5-4 and TRBJ2-7; TRBD2 matches at 8 bases. V shed 4 bases and J 6 bases; nucleotides not matched to a gene: 15. The CDR3 consists of 16 residues. Germline assignment: CDR1 SGHNT and CDR2 YYREEE (reference sequence). CDR3 in DNA: TGTGCCAGCAGCAGAGCGCCCGGGGGGGCCAGCGTCGAGCAGTACTTC. Translation: CASSRAPGGASVEQYF. The whole variable domain, filled in from reference TRBV5-4 and TRBJ2-7, reads ETGVTQSPTHLIKTRGQQVTLRCSSQSGHNTVSWYQQALGQGPQFIFQYYREEENGRGNFPPRFSGLQFPNYSSELNVNALELDDSALYLCASSRAPGGASVEQYFGPGTRLTVT.

The chain carries TRBV5-1 and TRBJ1-6, with D hard to call. The CDR3 totals 13 residues. The V and J ends lost 0 bases and 7 bases respectively, with 5 bases between them. The germline V gene encodes CDR1 SGHRS and CDR2 YFSETQ. DNA of the CDR3: TGCGCCAGCAGCTTGGAGCCGAATTCACCCCTCCACTTT. It encodes CASSLEPNSPLHF.

This clone was recorded once. This sequence joins TRBV9 and TRBJ2-3; the match to TRBD2 covers 8 bases. V lost 0 bases to trimming and J lost 1 base; unmatched junction nucleotides: 4. Per the germline V gene, CDR1 is SGDLS and CDR2 is YYNGEE. The CDR3 is 16 residues long. The CDR3 sequence: CASSVGDSGGTDTQYF. For the CDR3, the DNA is TGTGCCAGCAGCGTAGGCGATAGCGGGGGCACAGATACGCAGTATTTT.

The chain has TRBV6-5 and TRBJ2-1; D remains ambiguous. With 5 bases removed from V and 8 bases from J, the gap between germline ends came to 7 bases. Germline loops: CDR1 MNHEY, CDR2 SVGAGI. CDR3 length: 11 amino acids. CDR3 protein: CASSNTHEQFF. CDR3 in DNA: TGTGCCAGCAGTAATACACATGAGCAGTTCTTC.

The CDR3 is CASNSGGYVAFF. As DNA, the CDR3 is TGTGCCAGTAACTCAGGGGGCTATGTAGCTTTCTTT. J is TRBJ1-1 and V is TRBV19; 8 nucleotides align to TRBD1. The CDR3 extends over 12 amino acids. The germline CDR1 and CDR2 sequences are LNHDA and SQIVND (reference sequence). V trimming: 7 bases; J trimming: 10 bases; junction bases outside the gene matches: 8.

This clone was seen at least ten times. The chain joins TRBV27 to TRBJ1-5, with D possibly matching TRBD1 (6 bases). V lost 6 bases and J lost 0, with 15 bases in between. The CDR3 is made up of 16 amino acids. Germline CDR1 and CDR2: MNHEY and SMNVEV (reference sequence). DNA for the CDR3: TGTGCCAGCAGGAAACAGGGACGGGATAGCAATCAGCCCCAGCATTTT. Translation gives CASRKQGRDSNQPQHF.

The chain couples TRBV25-1 to TRBJ1-4; a possible D gene is TRBD1 (6 bases). The germline gives CDR1 MGHDK, CDR2 SYGVNS. CDR3 length: 12 amino acids. The ends were cut back, 4 bases at V and 12 bases at J, with 12 bases in the middle. CDR3 region: CASSGSKGELFF. The DNA of the CDR3 is TGTGCCAGCAGTGGCTCTAAGGGGGAACTGTTTTTT.

This clone was seen a handful of times. This sample also contains other DNA sequences that code for the same CDR3. The chain joins TRBV7-9 to TRBJ2-2; possibly TRBD2 for D (6 bases). Deletions cut 5 bases from V and 1 base from J, with 8 bases between. The germline gives CDR1 SEHNR, CDR2 FQNEAQ (reference sequence). The CDR3 has 14 amino acids. In DNA, the CDR3 is TGTGCCAGCAGCCGAGCGGGGAACACCGGGGAGCTGTTTTTT. It specifies CASSRAGNTGELFF.

The V and J genes are TRBV6-5 and TRBJ1-1; D is perhaps TRBD1 (6 bases). Trimming took 2 bases from V and 3 from J, leaving 10 bases between them. This CDR3 spans 14 amino acids. Germline CDR1 MNHEY, CDR2 SVGAGI. The CDR3 spells CASSYPGGHTEAFF. The CDR3 DNA reads as TGTGCCAGCAGTTACCCGGGGGGGCACACTGAAGCTTTCTTT.

The chain uses TRBV5-1 and TRBJ2-1; possibly TRBD2 for D (7 bases). The CDR3 runs to 17 residues. Germline V gene sequence: CDR1 SGHRS, CDR2 YFSETQ. V dropped 0 bases and J dropped 9 bases, with 22 bases sitting between them. The CDR3 nucleotides read TGCGCCAGCAGCTTGGACCCGCTTTTGGCGGGGGCGGGTGAGCAGTTCTTC. Protein: CASSLDPLLAGAGEQFF.

The CDR3 spells CASSLLRGGTEAFF. DNA for the CDR3: TGTGCCAGCAGTTTGTTGCGGGGTGGCACTGAAGCTTTCTTT. The genes are TRBV28 and TRBJ1-1; D gene uncertain. Trimming took 3 bases from V and 4 from J, leaving 12 bases between them. Germline loops: CDR1 MDHEN, CDR2 SYDVKM. The CDR3 length is 14 residues.

The chain joins TRBV6-5 to TRBJ1-2; D is possibly TRBD1 (5 bases). The CDR3 runs to 15 residues. CDR1 is MNHEY and CDR2 is SVGAGI in the germline V gene. V was trimmed by 6 bases and J by 5 bases, leaving 19 bases between them. The CDR3 nucleotides read TGTGCCAGCAGCTTGAATGGCGGGGCAGCATATGGCTACACCTTC. Amino acids: CASSLNGGAAYGYTF.